Here is one T cell receptor (beta chain) with its context. The sample originates from a study of neurological immune-mediated disorders. TCRdb reprocessed the 5' RACE reads with MiXCR, giving one entry per CDR3 protein. This sample has 45,000 to 50,000 distinct CDR3 sequences; 4% to 5.5% occur once, and the top ten carry 5.7%. Germline V gene lookup returns CDR1 LGHDT and CDR2 YNNKEL (reference sequence). This CDR3 has 15 amino acids. The germline V and J ends were trimmed by 3 bases and 1 base, with 12 bases remaining between them. The source material was PBMCs. This receptor was taken from an older woman with multiple sclerosis. The chain links TRBV3-1 to TRBJ2-5; D possibly corresponds to TRBD2 (6 bases). In nucleotides, the CDR3 is TGTGCCAGCAGCCATCGCGGACTAAGCCAAGAGACCCAGTACTTC. Its translation is CASSHRGLSQETQYF.